This T cell receptor beta chain derives from a study of T cell responses to AZD1222 COVID-19 vaccine. Study-level findings and limits: Regions 160-218 and 743-854 held dominance among vaccine-associated CD4 TCRs, which spanned spike. There were mostly white British donors and more females than males, and clonal diversity was possibly underestimated.

Details on this clone: Its antigen is unidentified.

Clones were sequenced by immunoSEQ multiplex PCR, and TCRdb holds only the in-frame ones, with some missing. This table holds about 130,000 clones, 86% found once. Germline CDR1 and CDR2: SEHNR and FQNEAQ (reference sequence). The ends lost 3 bases at V and 7 bases at J; junction bases unmatched: 16. The CDR3 totals 18 residues. This clonotype was sampled from an adult in good health. This specimen was peripheral blood, taken on day 0 of AZD1222 vaccination. V gene TRBV7-9 combines with J gene TRBJ2-1; 9 bases are shared with TRBD2. DNA for the CDR3: TGTGCCAGCAGCTTTCCAACGGGTTATGGCGGGAGGGGAAATGAGCAGTTCTTC. This translates into CASSFPTGYGGRGNEQFF.